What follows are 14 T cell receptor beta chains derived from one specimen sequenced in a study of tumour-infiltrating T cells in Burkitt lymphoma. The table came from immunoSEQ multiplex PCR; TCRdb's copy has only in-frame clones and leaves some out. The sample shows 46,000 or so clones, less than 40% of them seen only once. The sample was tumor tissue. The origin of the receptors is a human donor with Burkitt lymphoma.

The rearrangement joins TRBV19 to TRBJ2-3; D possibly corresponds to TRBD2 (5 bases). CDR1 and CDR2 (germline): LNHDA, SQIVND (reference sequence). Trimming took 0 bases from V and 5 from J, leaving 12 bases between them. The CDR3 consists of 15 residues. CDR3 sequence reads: CASSIDRLAGDTQYF. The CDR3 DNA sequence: TGTGCCAGTAGTATAGATCGTCTAGCAGGAGATACGCAGTATTTT.

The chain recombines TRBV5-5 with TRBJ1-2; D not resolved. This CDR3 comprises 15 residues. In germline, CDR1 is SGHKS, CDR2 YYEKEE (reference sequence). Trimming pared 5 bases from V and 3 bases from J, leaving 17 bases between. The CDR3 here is CASRTSIGRDYGYTF. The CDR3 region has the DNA TGTGCCAGCAGGACGAGTATCGGACGCGACTATGGCTACACCTTC.

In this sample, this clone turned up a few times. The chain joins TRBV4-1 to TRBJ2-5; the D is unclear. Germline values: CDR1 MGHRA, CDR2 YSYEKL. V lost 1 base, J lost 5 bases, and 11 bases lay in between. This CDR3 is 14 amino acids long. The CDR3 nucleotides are TGCGCCAGCAGCCAAGCATCCCGGCCGGAGACCCAGTACTTC. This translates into CASSQASRPETQYF.

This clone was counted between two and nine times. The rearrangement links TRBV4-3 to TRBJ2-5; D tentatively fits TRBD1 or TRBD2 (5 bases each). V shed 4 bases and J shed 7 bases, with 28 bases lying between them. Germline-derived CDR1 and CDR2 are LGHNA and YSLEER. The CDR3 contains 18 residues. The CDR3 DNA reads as TGCGCCAGCAGCCCGGGAATGGCGGGCCGACAGCCAAGAGGGACCCAGTACTTC. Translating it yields CASSPGMAGRQPRGTQYF.

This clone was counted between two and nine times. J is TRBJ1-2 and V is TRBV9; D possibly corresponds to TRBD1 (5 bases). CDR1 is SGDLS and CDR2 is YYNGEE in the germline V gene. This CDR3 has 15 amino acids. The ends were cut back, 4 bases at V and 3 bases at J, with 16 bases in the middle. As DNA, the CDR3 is TGTGCCAGCAGCCCTCGACAGTTTTCTCACTATGGCTACACCTTC. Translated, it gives CASSPRQFSHYGYTF.

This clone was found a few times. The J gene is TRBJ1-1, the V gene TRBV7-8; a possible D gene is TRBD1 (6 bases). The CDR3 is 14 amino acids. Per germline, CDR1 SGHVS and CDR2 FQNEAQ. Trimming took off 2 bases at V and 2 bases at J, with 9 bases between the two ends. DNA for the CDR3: TGTGCCAGCAGCTTAATCAGGGGAAACACTGAAGCTTTCTTT. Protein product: CASSLIRGNTEAFF.

CDR3 in DNA: TGTGCCAGCAGCTTAGGGACAGGTCTCCGCAATCAGCCCCAGCATTTT. Protein product: CASSLGTGLRNQPQHF. The rearrangement links TRBV7-9 to TRBJ1-5; 7 bases fit TRBD1. The CDR3 length is 16 residues. In germline, CDR1 is SEHNR, CDR2 FQNEAQ (reference sequence). V lost 1 base to trimming and J lost 2 bases; unmatched junction nucleotides: 5.

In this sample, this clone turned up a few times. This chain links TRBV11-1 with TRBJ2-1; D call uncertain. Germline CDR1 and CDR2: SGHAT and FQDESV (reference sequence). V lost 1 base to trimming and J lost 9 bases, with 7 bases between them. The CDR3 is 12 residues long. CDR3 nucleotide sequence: TGTGCCAGCAGCTTAGAAGTCGGTGAGCAGTTCTTC. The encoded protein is CASSLEVGEQFF.

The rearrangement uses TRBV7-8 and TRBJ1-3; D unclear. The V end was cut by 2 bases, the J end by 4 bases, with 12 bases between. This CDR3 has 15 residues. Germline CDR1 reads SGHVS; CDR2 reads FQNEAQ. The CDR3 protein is CASSLQGRSGNTIYF. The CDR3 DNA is TGTGCCAGCAGCTTACAAGGACGTTCAGGAAACACCATATATTTT.

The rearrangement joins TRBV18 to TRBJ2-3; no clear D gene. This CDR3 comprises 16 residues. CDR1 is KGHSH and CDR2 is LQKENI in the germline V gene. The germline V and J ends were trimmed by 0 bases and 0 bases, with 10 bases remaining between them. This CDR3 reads CASSPPGRPSTDTQYF. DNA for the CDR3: TGTGCCAGCTCACCACCGGGTCGGCCTAGCACAGATACGCAGTATTTT.

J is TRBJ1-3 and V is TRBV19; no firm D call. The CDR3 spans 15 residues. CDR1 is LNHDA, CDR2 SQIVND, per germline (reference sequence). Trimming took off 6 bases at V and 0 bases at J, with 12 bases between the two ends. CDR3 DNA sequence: TGTGCCAGTAGACGAGGGATCTTCTCTGGAAACACCATATATTTT. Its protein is CASRRGIFSGNTIYF.

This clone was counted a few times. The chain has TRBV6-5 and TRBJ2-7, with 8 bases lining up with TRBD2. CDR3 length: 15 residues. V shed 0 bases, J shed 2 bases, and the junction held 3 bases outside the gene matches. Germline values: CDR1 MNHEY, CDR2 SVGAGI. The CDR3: CASSYSWRGAYEQYF. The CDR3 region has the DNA TGTGCCAGCAGTTACTCTTGGCGGGGGGCCTACGAGCAGTACTTC.

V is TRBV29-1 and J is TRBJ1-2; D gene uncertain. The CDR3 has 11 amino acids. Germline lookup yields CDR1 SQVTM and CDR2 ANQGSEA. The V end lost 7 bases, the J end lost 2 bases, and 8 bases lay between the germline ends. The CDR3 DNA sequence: TGCAGCGGGACTGAAAACTATGGCTACACCTTC. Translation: CSGTENYGYTF.

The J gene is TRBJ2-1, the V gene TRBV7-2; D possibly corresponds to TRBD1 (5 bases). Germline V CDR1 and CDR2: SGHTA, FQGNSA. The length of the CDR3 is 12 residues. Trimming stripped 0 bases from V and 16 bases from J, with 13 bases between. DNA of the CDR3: TGTGCCAGCAGCTTAGCGGCGTGGGGCCAATTCTTC. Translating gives CASSLAAWGQFF. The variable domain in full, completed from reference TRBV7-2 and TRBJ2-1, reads GAGVSQSPSNKVTEKGKDVELRCDPISGHTALYWYRQSLGQGLEFLIYFQGNSAPDKSGLPSDRFSAERTGGSVSTLTIQRTQQEDSAVYLCASSLAAWGQFFGPGTRLTVL.